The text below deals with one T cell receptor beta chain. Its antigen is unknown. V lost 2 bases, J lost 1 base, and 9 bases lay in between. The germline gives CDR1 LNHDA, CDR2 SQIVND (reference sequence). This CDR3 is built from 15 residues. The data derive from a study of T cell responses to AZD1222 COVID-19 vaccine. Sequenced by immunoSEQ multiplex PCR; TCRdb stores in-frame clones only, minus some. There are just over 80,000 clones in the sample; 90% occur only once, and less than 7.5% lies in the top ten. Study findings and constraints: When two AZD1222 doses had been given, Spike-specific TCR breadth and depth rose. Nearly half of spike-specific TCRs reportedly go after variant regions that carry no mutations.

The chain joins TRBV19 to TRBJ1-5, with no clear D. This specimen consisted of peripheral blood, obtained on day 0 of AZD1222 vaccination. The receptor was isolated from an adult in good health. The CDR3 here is CASSILFFSNQPQHF. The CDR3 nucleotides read TGTGCCAGTAGTATACTGTTTTTCAGCAATCAGCCCCAGCATTTT. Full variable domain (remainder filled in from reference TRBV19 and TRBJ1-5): DGGITQSPKYLFRKEGQNVTLSCEQNLNHDAMYWYRQDPGQGLRLIYYSQIVNDFQKGDIAEGYSVSREKKESFPLTVTSAQKNPTAFYLCASSILFFSNQPQHFGDGTRLSIL.